The 18 T cell receptor beta chains reported below all come from one sample, sequenced in a study of blood T cell repertoires in COVID-19. Measured with immunoSEQ multiplex PCR; TCRdb has only the in-frame clones, and not every one. The sample contains 100,000 or so clones, approximately 84% of which appear only once. Specimen: peripheral blood. The receptors here all came from a man in his forties with active or convalescent COVID-19.

The genes are TRBV7-2 and TRBJ2-1; 9 positions agree with TRBD2. With V trimmed by 5 bases and J by 4 bases, 3 bases remained unmatched. The germline V gene has CDR1 SGHTA and CDR2 FQGNSA. This CDR3 comprises 14 residues. The CDR3 sequence: CASSPSGGYNEQFF. The CDR3 bases are TGTGCCAGCAGCCCAAGCGGGGGGTACAATGAGCAGTTCTTC.

By sample fraction, this clone is hyperexpanded. V usage is TRBV21-1 and J usage is TRBJ1-2; the table's D gene call, TRBD1, was not cross checked with the DNA. TRBV21-1 is given as a pseudogene. CDR3 length: 16 residues. CDR3 residues: CASSKDRVGRNYGYTF. CDR3 nucleotides: TGTGCCAGCAGCAAAGACAGGGTGGGGCGTAACTATGGCTACACCTTC.

The chain carries TRBV9 and TRBJ2-3; TRBD1 might be the D (5 bases). V was trimmed by 0 bases and J by 1 base, leaving 21 bases between them. In germline, CDR1 is SGDLS, CDR2 YYNGEE. The CDR3 consists of 19 residues. The CDR3 DNA follows: TGTGCCAGCAGCGTAGAGTCGCAGGGTGAAGGCTTGGGCACAGATACGCAGTATTTT. This translates into CASSVESQGEGLGTDTQYF.

The rearrangement uses TRBV7-6 and TRBJ2-2; 7 positions agree with TRBD2. CDR1 is SGHVS, CDR2 FNYEAQ, per germline. V shed 5 bases and J 1 base; nucleotides not matched to a gene: 7. This CDR3 is 16 amino acids long. CDR3 protein: CASSPVAGMNTGELFF. In DNA form, the CDR3 reads TGTGCCAGCAGCCCCGTAGCGGGTATGAACACCGGGGAGCTGTTTTTT.

The chain carries TRBV7-6 and TRBJ2-5; the D is unclear. This CDR3 has 13 amino acids. Per the germline V gene, CDR1 is SGHVS and CDR2 is FNYEAQ. V was cut by 5 bases and J by 0 bases, with 7 bases left in between. The CDR3 nucleotides read TGTGCCAGCAGCCGGAGAAACCAAGAGACCCAGTACTTC. Its translation: CASSRRNQETQYF.

V is TRBV5-6 and J is TRBJ1-5, with a weak D call TRBD1 (5 bases). The CDR3 is 16 residues long. Germline CDR1 is SGHDT and CDR2 is YYEEEE. Trimming stripped 4 bases from V and 4 bases from J, with 18 bases between. CDR3 nucleotides: TGTGCCAGCAGCCTTCTCACCTCCGGGACTAATCAGCCCCAGCATTTT. It translates to CASSLLTSGTNQPQHF. Full variable domain (outside the CDR3, taken from reference TRBV5-6 and TRBJ1-5): DAGVTQSPTHLIKTRGQQVTLRCSPKSGHDTVSWYQQALGQGPQFIFQYYEEEERQRGNFPDRFSGHQFPNYSSELNVNALLLGDSALYLCASSLLTSGTNQPQHFGDGTRLSIL.

This clone was observed a few times. The V call is TRBV28, the J call TRBJ2-1; possibly TRBD1 for D (6 bases). This CDR3 is built from 13 residues. Germline V gene sequence: CDR1 MDHEN, CDR2 SYDVKM. With 5 bases removed from V and 7 bases from J, the gap between germline ends came to 12 bases. The CDR3 DNA sequence: TGTGCCAGCAGTCCTCAGGGGCAGAATGAGCAGTTCTTC. It encodes CASSPQGQNEQFF.

The chain joins TRBV5-1 to TRBJ2-7; 11 bases agree with TRBD2. After removal of 4 bases from V and 2 bases from J, the junction contained 2 bases not matched to a gene. The CDR3 length is 14 residues. CDR1 is SGHRS and CDR2 is YFSETQ in the germline V gene. CDR3 sequence (DNA): TGCGCCAGCAGCCTGACTAGCGGGACCTACGAGCAGTACTTC. Its protein product is CASSLTSGTYEQYF. The full variable domain, completed using reference TRBV5-1 and TRBJ2-7, is KAGVTQTPRYLIKTRGQQVTLSCSPISGHRSVSWYQQTPGQGLQFLFEYFSETQRNKGNFPGRFSGRQFSNSRSEMNVSTLELGDSALYLCASSLTSGTYEQYFGPGTRLTVT.

The rearrangement joins TRBV7-9 to TRBJ1-1; no clear D. Germline V gives CDR1 SEHNR, CDR2 FQNEAQ (reference sequence). This CDR3 is built from 14 residues. Trimming stripped 7 bases from V and 1 base from J, with 13 bases between. CDR3 DNA sequence: TGTGCCAGCACCCCCGCCTTAGCGAACACTGAAGCTTTCTTT. Protein sequence: CASTPALANTEAFF.

The rearrangement joins TRBV6-5 to TRBJ1-4; 10 bases map to TRBD1. J gave up 10 bases and V 6 bases, and 5 bases lay outside the gene matches. Germline V gives CDR1 MNHEY, CDR2 SVGAGI. The CDR3 loop spans 13 amino acids. CDR3 nucleotides: TGTGCCAGCAGAGATAGGACAGGGGGAAAACTGTTTTTT. Residues: CASRDRTGGKLFF.

This clone is a singleton in its sample. The chain uses TRBV29-1 and TRBJ2-1; the D gene is possibly TRBD1 (6 bases). V gave up 4 bases and J gave up 0 bases, with 13 bases separating them. The CDR3 is 15 amino acids. In germline, CDR1 is SQVTM, CDR2 ANQGSEA. The DNA for the CDR3 is TGCAGCGTTGGTGGGGACATGAGCTCCTACAATGAGCAGTTCTTC. Protein sequence: CSVGGDMSSYNEQFF.

The V and J genes are TRBV12-3 or TRBV12-4 and TRBJ1-3; 8 bases are a match to TRBD1. The CDR3 totals 12 residues. V was pared by 4 bases and J by 10 bases, with 3 bases of the junction left unmatched. The CDR3 DNA sequence: TGTGCCAGCAGTTATGGACAGGGAACCATATATTTT. Protein sequence: CASSYGQGTIYF.

This sequence joins TRBV5-1 and TRBJ1-2, with a weak D call TRBD1 (6 bases). V was trimmed by 4 bases and J by 3 bases, leaving 22 bases between them. Germline CDR1 reads SGHRS; CDR2 reads YFSETQ. The length of the CDR3 is 17 residues. Here the CDR3 DNA reads TGCGCCAGCAGCCCGGGAACAGGGTTCGGACTCGACTATGGCTACACCTTC. Protein: CASSPGTGFGLDYGYTF.

The chain recombines TRBV4-3 with TRBJ1-4; D is uncertain. Looked up from germline, CDR1 is LGHNA and CDR2 is YSLEER. This CDR3 is 15 amino acids long. Between the trimmed V and J ends, which lost 0 bases and 10 bases, there was a span of 15 bases. The CDR3 DNA reads TGCGCCAGCAGCCAAGATGCCCTATCCTTTGGAAAACTGTTTTTT. Amino acid sequence: CASSQDALSFGKLFF.

The DNA of the CDR3 is TGTGCCAGCAGCAAAGATCTACGTGGGGGGACAGCCGCCTACGAGCAGTACTTC. Its translation is CASSKDLRGGTAAYEQYF. The gene calls are TRBV21-1 and TRBJ2-7; the table's D call of TRBD1 was not tested on the DNA. TRBV21-1 is reported as a pseudogene. The CDR3 is 18 residues long.

This clone was counted a few times. The CDR3 nucleotides are TGCAGCGTTGGGACTAGCGGGGGGGCTGGTGAGCAGTTCTTC. Translated: CSVGTSGGAGEQFF. The chain recombines TRBV29-1 with TRBJ2-1; 15 bases align to TRBD2. Per germline, CDR1 SQVTM and CDR2 ANQGSEA. CDR3 size: 14 residues. Trimming cost V 4 bases and J 9 bases; bases outside gene matches: 4.

This clone appeared once. This chain uses TRBV5-4 with TRBJ2-5; D may be TRBD2 (6 bases). CDR1 is SGHNT and CDR2 is YYREEE in the germline V gene (reference sequence). Deletions cut 1 base from V and 5 bases from J, with 15 bases between. The CDR3 is made up of 15 amino acids. CDR3: CASSLQGGEGETQYF. The CDR3 nucleotides are TGTGCCAGCAGCTTGCAGGGAGGTGAGGGGGAGACCCAGTACTTC.

This sequence joins TRBV6-5 and TRBJ2-7, with 10 bases matching TRBD1. Per the germline V gene, CDR1 is MNHEY and CDR2 is SVGAGI. V was pared by 10 bases and J by 4 bases, with 7 bases of the junction left unmatched. The CDR3 is 13 residues long. The CDR3 sequence is CATLGTGAYEQYF. The CDR3 DNA reads as TGTGCCACCCTAGGGACAGGGGCTTACGAGCAGTACTTC.